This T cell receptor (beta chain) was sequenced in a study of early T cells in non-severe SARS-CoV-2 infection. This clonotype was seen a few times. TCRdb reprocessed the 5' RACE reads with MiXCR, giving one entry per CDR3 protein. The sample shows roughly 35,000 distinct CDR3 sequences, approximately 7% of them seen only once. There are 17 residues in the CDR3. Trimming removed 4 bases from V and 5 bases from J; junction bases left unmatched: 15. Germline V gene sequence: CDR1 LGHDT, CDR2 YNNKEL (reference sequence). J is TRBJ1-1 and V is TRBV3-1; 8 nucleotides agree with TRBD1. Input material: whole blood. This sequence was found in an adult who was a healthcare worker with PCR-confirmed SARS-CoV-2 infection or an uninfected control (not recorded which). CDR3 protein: CASSPPGGGLGRTEAFF. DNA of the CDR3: TGTGCCAGCAGCCCCCCAGGGGGCGGTTTAGGTAGGACTGAAGCTTTCTTT.